This TCR beta chain was sequenced in a study of neurological immune-mediated disorders. The time point here: longitudinal time-point 3. PBMCs stored at -80 C, 2 million in total, were the source of the unsorted libraries. Notes on the study in general: Private repertoires in all groups were suggested, as expanded clones shared no CDR3 amino acid sequences across subjects.

This clonotype was picked up many times. The antigen remains unidentified. CDR1 and CDR2 from the germline V gene are DFQATT and SNEGSKA (reference sequence). The CDR3 sequence is 12 residues long. With 10-nucleotide random UMIs, 5'RACE was used to make the cDNA. One entry per CDR3 protein results from TCRdb running MiXCR on the 5' RACE reads. The sample includes approximately 45,000 distinct CDR3 sequences, roughly 13% of them seen just once. The sequenced material came from PBMCs. This TCR was sampled from a man aged 25-40 years in good health. The J gene is TRBJ1-1, the V gene TRBV20-1, with D possibly TRBD1 on 6 matching bases. CDR3 bases: TGCAGCGCCCTGGGGGGGGGACATGAAGCTTTCTTT. It is translated as CSALGGGHEAFF.